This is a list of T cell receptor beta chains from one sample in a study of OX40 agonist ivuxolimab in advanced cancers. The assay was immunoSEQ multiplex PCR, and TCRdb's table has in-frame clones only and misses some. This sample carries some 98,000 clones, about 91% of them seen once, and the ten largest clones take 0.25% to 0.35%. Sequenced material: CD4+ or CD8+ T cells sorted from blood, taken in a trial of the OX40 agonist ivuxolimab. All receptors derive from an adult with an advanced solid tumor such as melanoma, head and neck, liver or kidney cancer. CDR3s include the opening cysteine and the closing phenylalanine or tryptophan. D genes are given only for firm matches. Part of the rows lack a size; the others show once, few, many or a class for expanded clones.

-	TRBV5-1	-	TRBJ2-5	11	CASSAGETQYF	TGCGCCAGCAGTGCAGGGGAGACCCAGTACTTC
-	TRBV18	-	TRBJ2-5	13	CASSSGGRETQYF	TGTGCCAGCTCGTCTGGAGGCCGGGAGACCCAGTACTTC
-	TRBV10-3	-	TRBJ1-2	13	CAISEVVYYGYTF	TGTGCCATCAGTGAGGTTGTGTACTATGGCTACACCTTC
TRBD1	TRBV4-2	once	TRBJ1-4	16	CASSPGGQSTNEKLFF	TGTGCCAGCAGCCCGGGGGGACAGTCAACTAATGAAAAACTGTTTTTT
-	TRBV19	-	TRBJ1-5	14	CASIGLGFGQPQHF	TGTGCCAGTATAGGTCTGGGTTTTGGTCAGCCCCAGCATTTT
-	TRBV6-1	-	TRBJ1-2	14	CASSEAFLVYGYTF	TGTGCCAGCAGTGAAGCCTTCTTGGTGTATGGCTACACCTTC
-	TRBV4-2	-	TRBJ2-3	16	CASSLEAGPGGNTQYF	TGTGCCAGCAGCCTCGAAGCCGGGCCTGGGGGTAATACGCAGTATTTT
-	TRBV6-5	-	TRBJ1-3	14	CASSPGDPGNTIYF	TGTGCCAGCAGTCCCGGGGACCCCGGAAACACCATATATTTT
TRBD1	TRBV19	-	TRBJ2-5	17	CASSIKLGQGATETQYF	TGTGCCAGTAGTATCAAACTTGGACAGGGCGCGACAGAGACCCAGTACTTC
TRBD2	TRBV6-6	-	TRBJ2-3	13	CATLAYDTDTQYF	TGTGCCACACTAGCGTACGACACAGATACGCAGTATTTT
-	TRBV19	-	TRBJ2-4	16	CASGDGIALAKNIQYF	TGTGCCAGTGGTGACGGGATAGCGCTGGCCAAAAACATTCAGTACTTC
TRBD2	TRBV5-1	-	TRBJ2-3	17	CASSFKGRAGVPDTQYF	TGCGCCAGCAGCTTCAAAGGGCGGGCGGGAGTTCCAGATACGCAGTATTTT
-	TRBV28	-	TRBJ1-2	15	CASSFESGPFYGYTF	TGTGCCAGCAGTTTCGAGTCAGGCCCGTTCTATGGCTACACCTTC
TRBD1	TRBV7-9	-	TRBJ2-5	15	CASSLAQDRRETQYF	TGTGCCAGCAGCTTAGCGCAGGACAGGCGGGAGACCCAGTACTTC
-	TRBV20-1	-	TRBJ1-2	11	CSARLNYGYTF	TGCAGTGCTAGACTAAACTATGGCTACACCTTC
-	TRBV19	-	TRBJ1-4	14	CASSIGRYSEKLFF	TGTGCCAGTAGTATTGGCCGATACTCCGAAAAACTGTTTTTT
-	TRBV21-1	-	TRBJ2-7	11	CASSTLVAQYF	TGTGCCAGCAGCACCTTAGTGGCGCAGTACTTC
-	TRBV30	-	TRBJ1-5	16	CAWSAPQRVGNQPQHF	TGTGCCTGGAGTGCCCCACAGAGGGTAGGGAATCAGCCCCAGCATTTT